The rows below give T cell receptor beta chains drawn from one sample of a study of cytomegalovirus exposure and HLA in healthy donors. The repertoire was sequenced with immunoSEQ multiplex PCR; TCRdb's copy has only in-frame clones and lacks some. Among a few hundred thousand clones, just over 90% were seen once, and the ten largest hold around 1.1%. The sequencing sample was made of PBMCs. These receptors were collected from a woman younger than 30 in good health and CMV-seronegative. Both conserved end residues are part of each CDR3. A D gene is named only where the DNA matches it firmly. Rows give clone size only sometimes, using once, few, many, or a class for an expanded clone.

D	size	V	J	CDR3	DNA
-	-	TRBV9	TRBJ2-7	CASSVVAETYEQYF	TGTGCCAGCAGCGTAGTTGCCGAGACCTACGAGCAGTACTTC
TRBD2	-	TRBV10-1	TRBJ2-7	CASSPGLVVEQYF	TGCGCCAGCAGTCCGGGACTAGTTGTCGAGCAGTACTTC
TRBD1	-	TRBV27	TRBJ2-7	CASSSQPRPGQGNEQYF	TGTGCCAGCAGTTCCCAGCCAAGACCGGGACAGGGGAACGAGCAGTACTTC
TRBD1	-	TRBV30	TRBJ1-3	CAWSIGQGAGGNTIYF	TGTGCCTGGAGTATTGGACAGGGGGCAGGTGGAAACACCATATATTTT
TRBD1	-	TRBV6-5	TRBJ1-4	CASSRDRATNEKLFF	TGTGCCAGCAGTCGGGACAGAGCAACTAATGAAAAACTGTTTTTT
TRBD1	-	TRBV7-9	TRBJ1-1	CASSLRQGASTEAFF	TGTGCCAGCAGTCTCAGACAGGGGGCTAGCACTGAAGCTTTCTTT
TRBD1	-	TRBV28	TRBJ2-5	CASSLPGQGRTQYF	TGTGCCAGCAGTTTGCCCGGACAGGGCAGGACCCAGTACTTC
-	-	TRBV2	TRBJ2-2	CASSERETGELFF	TGTGCCAGCAGTGAAAGGGAGACCGGGGAGCTGTTTTTT
-	-	TRBV5-4	TRBJ1-2	CASSGREGLYGYTF	TGTGCCAGCAGCGGACGGGAGGGCCTTTATGGCTACACCTTC
-	-	TRBV30	TRBJ1-1	CAYRTAPNTEAFF	TGTGCCTACAGGACAGCCCCGAACACTGAAGCTTTCTTT
TRBD1	-	TRBV5-1	TRBJ2-1	CASSLEGTGYNEQFF	TGCGCCAGCAGCTTGGAGGGGACAGGGTACAATGAGCAGTTCTTC
TRBD2	-	TRBV9	TRBJ2-1	CASSVDTSGRVYNEQFF	TGTGCCAGCAGCGTAGATACTAGCGGGAGGGTTTACAATGAGCAGTTCTTC
-	-	TRBV2	TRBJ2-7	CASSVADSYEQYF	TGTGCCAGCAGTGTAGCCGACAGCTACGAGCAGTACTTC
-	once	TRBV2	TRBJ1-1	CASSDVQNTEAFF	TGTGCCAGCAGTGATGTCCAGAACACTGAAGCTTTCTTT
-	-	TRBV10-3	TRBJ1-5	CAISDRGFQPQHF	TGTGCCATCAGTGACAGGGGCTTTCAGCCCCAGCATTTT
TRBD2	-	TRBV27	TRBJ2-2	CASSLLALSGGPYTGELFF	TGTGCCAGCAGTTTACTGGCTCTCTCGGGAGGGCCGTACACCGGGGAGCTGTTTTTT
-	-	TRBV6-5	TRBJ1-1	CASSLKGGAEAFF	TGTGCCAGCAGCCTTAAGGGAGGCGCTGAAGCTTTCTTT
TRBD1	-	TRBV5-1	TRBJ1-2	CASSWGTGDNGYTF	TGCGCCAGCAGCTGGGGGACAGGGGACAATGGCTACACCTTC
-	-	TRBV11-2	TRBJ2-7	CASSLGVRVAYEQYF	TGTGCCAGCAGCTTAGGCGTCAGGGTAGCCTACGAGCAGTACTTC
TRBD2	-	TRBV29-1	TRBJ2-1	CSVEDRGLAGVNKGRYNEQFF	TGCAGCGTTGAAGATCGGGGGCTAGCGGGAGTCAATAAGGGGCGGTACAATGAGCAGTTCTTC
-	-	TRBV29-1	TRBJ2-5	CSVHTPQETQYF	TGCAGCGTCCACACCCCGCAAGAGACCCAGTACTTC
-	-	TRBV5-1	TRBJ2-7	CASSFASSYEQYF	TGCGCCAGCAGCTTTGCTAGCTCCTACGAGCAGTACTTC
TRBD2	-	TRBV28	TRBJ2-1	CASSGAGTWQFF	TGTGCCAGCAGTGGAGCGGGAACTTGGCAGTTCTTC
-	-	TRBV7-6	TRBJ1-1	CASSLGSRGSNTEAFF	TGTGCCAGCAGCTTAGGATCAAGGGGCTCTAACACTGAAGCTTTCTTT
TRBD1	few	TRBV7-7	TRBJ1-1	CASRRQGGTEAFF	TGTGCTAGCAGGCGACAGGGAGGCACTGAAGCTTTCTTT
-	-	TRBV21-1	TRBJ1-2	CASKSRGDTYGYTF	TGTGCCAGCAAAAGCAGGGGGGACACCTATGGCTACACCTTC
-	-	TRBV25-1	TRBJ1-1	CASSAYTTEAFF	TGTGCCAGCAGTGCGTACACAACTGAAGCTTTCTTT
-	-	TRBV18	TRBJ1-2	CASSPPGEHGYTF	TGTGCCAGCTCACCACCCGGGGAACACGGCTACACCTTC
-	-	TRBV6-5	TRBJ2-3	CASSPGEIADTQYF	TGTGCCAGCAGCCCCGGTGAGATCGCAGATACGCAGTATTTT
-	-	TRBV5-1	TRBJ2-1	CASGSGNEQFF	TGCGCCAGCGGGAGCGGCAATGAGCAGTTCTTC
-	-	TRBV28	TRBJ2-5	CASSLPGTLKQETQYF	TGTGCCAGCAGCCTTCCCGGGACTTTAAAACAAGAGACCCAGTACTTC
-	-	TRBV4-1	TRBJ2-1	CASSQASGQRDEQFF	TGCGCCAGCAGCCAAGCGAGCGGTCAGAGGGATGAGCAGTTCTTC
-	-	TRBV14	TRBJ1-2	CASSQDLAGVWGYTF	TGTGCCAGCAGCCAAGATCTGGCAGGGGTATGGGGCTACACCTTC
TRBD2	once	TRBV6-1	TRBJ2-7	CASSALAGGPSKSYEQYF	TGTGCCAGCAGTGCCCTAGCGGGAGGGCCCTCTAAATCCTACGAGCAGTACTTC
-	-	TRBV28	TRBJ2-7	CASSLPGDSSWAF	TGTGCCAGCAGCCTCCCGGGGGACTCATCGTGGGCTTTC
TRBD1	-	TRBV2	TRBJ1-4	CASSEKRDRAIEKLFF	TGTGCCAGCAGTGAAAAGCGGGACAGGGCGATTGAAAAACTGTTTTTT
-	-	TRBV6-5	TRBJ2-2	CASSSNGGPTGELFF	TGTGCCAGCAGCTCAAACGGGGGGCCCACCGGGGAGCTGTTTTTT
-	-	TRBV5-1	TRBJ1-1	CASSPGTMNTEAFF	TGCGCCAGCAGTCCCGGGACAATGAACACTGAAGCTTTCTTT
-	once	TRBV27	TRBJ1-2	CASSLFPGTNYGYTF	TGTGCCAGCAGTTTATTCCCGGGAACTAACTATGGCTACACCTTC
-	-	TRBV5-4	TRBJ2-1	CASSPNRDNEQFF	TGTGCCAGCAGCCCAAACAGGGACAATGAGCAGTTCTTC
TRBD2	-	TRBV11-2	TRBJ2-3	CASSPWGAGILDTQYF	TGTGCCAGCAGCCCTTGGGGAGCGGGAATTTTAGATACGCAGTATTTT
TRBD1	-	TRBV27	TRBJ2-7	CASSLVDRTSSYEQYF	TGTGCCAGCAGTTTAGTGGACAGGACATCTTCCTACGAGCAGTACTTC
TRBD1	-	TRBV5-1	TRBJ1-6	CASRPGQGYYNSPLHF	TGCGCCAGCAGACCCGGACAGGGGTACTATAATTCACCCCTCCACTTT
TRBD1	-	TRBV5-8	TRBJ1-5	CASSRDSLSGWDQPQHF	TGTGCCAGCAGCCGGGACAGCTTAAGCGGTTGGGATCAGCCCCAGCATTTT
-	-	TRBV28	TRBJ2-1	CATQRDWRNHEQFF	TGTGCCACCCAACGGGACTGGAGGAACCATGAGCAGTTCTTC
TRBD1	-	TRBV9	TRBJ2-3	CASSETGWPDTQYF	TGTGCCAGCAGTGAGACAGGGTGGCCAGATACGCAGTATTTT
-	-	TRBV11-2	TRBJ2-2	CASSRYRVTGELFF	TGTGCCAGCAGCCGATACAGGGTCACCGGGGAGCTGTTTTTT
-	few	TRBV12-1	TRBJ1-2	CASSFLTRVNYGYTF	TGTGCCAGCAGCTTTTTAACGCGGGTTAACTATGGCTACACCTTC
-	-	TRBV19	TRBJ1-5	CASRQGRQPQHF	TGTGCCAGCAGACAAGGCAGGCAGCCCCAGCATTTT
TRBD1	-	TRBV28	TRBJ1-1	CASSSPTGVGTEAFF	TGTGCCAGCAGTTCCCCTACAGGGGTGGGCACTGAAGCTTTCTTT
-	-	TRBV30	TRBJ1-6	CAWSLDTDSPLHF	TGTGCCTGGAGTTTGGACACTGATTCACCCCTCCACTTT
TRBD1	-	TRBV27	TRBJ1-2	CASSLLPGGYVYGYTF	TGTGCCAGCAGTTTATTGCCAGGGGGCTATGTCTATGGCTACACCTTC